This T cell receptor beta chain was sequenced for a study of cytomegalovirus exposure and HLA in healthy donors. 60 Vbeta and 13 Jbeta primers were used in PCR. Only in-frame clones appear in the TCRdb table, and some are missing; sequencing was by immunoSEQ multiplex PCR. The table has 100,000 to 150,000 clones, about 74% seen once. CDR3 length equals 14 residues. Germline CDR1 reads KGHSH; CDR2 reads LQKENI. Trimming at V came to 3 bases and at J to 0 bases, leaving 1 base not matched to a gene. Sequencing was performed on PBMCs. The chain employs TRBV18 and TRBJ2-7, with TRBD1 matching 8 bases. The source of this sequence is a woman aged 50 to 60 in good health and CMV-seropositive. The CDR3 sequence is CASSPGQGSYEQYF. The CDR3, as DNA: TGTGCCAGCTCACCCGGACAGGGCTCCTACGAGCAGTACTTC.